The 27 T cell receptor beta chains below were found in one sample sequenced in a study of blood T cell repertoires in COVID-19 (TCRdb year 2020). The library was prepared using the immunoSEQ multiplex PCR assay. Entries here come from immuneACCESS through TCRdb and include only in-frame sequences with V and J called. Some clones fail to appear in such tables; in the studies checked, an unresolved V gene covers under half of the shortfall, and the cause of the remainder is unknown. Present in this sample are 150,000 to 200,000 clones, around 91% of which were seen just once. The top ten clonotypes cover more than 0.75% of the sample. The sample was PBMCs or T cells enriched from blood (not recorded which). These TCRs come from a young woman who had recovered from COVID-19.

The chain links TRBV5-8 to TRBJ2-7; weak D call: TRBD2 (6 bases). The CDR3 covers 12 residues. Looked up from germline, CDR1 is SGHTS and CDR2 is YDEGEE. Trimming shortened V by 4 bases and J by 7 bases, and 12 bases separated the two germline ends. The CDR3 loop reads CASSVTRWEQYF. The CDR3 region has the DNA TGTGCCAGCAGCGTGACTAGATGGGAGCAGTACTTC.

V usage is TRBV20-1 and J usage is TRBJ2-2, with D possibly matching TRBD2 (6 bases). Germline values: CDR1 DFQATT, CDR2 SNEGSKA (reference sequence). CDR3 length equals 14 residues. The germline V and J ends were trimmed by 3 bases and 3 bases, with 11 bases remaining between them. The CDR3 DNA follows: TGCAGTGCTAGTGGCGGGGTCTACACCGGGGAGCTGTTTTTT. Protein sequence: CSASGGVYTGELFF.

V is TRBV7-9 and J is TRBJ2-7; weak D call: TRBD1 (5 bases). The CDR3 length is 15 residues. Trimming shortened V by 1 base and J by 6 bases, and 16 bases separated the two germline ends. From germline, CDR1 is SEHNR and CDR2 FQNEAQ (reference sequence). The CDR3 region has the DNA TGTGCCAGCAGCTTAGGGGGTGGAACAGGCAGCGAGCAGTACTTC. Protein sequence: CASSLGGGTGSEQYF. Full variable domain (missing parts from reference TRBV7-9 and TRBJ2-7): DTGVSQNPRHKITKRGQNVTFRCDPISEHNRLYWYRQTLGQGPEFLTYFQNEAQLEKSRLLSDRFSAERPKGSFSTLEIQRTEQGDSAMYLCASSLGGGTGSEQYFGPGTRLTVT.

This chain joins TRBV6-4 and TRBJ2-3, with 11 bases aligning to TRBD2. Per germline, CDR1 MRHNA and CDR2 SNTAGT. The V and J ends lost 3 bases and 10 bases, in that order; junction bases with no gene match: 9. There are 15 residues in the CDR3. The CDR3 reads CASSEGTSGGGSQYF. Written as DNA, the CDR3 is TGTGCCAGCAGTGAAGGGACTAGCGGAGGGGGATCGCAGTATTTT.

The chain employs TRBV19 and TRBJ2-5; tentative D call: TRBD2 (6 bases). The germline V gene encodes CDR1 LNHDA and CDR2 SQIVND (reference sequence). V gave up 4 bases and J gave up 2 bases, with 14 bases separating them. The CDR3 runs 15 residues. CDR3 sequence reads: CASSKPGLSQETQYF. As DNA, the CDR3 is TGTGCCAGTAGTAAACCGGGACTTTCACAAGAGACCCAGTACTTC.

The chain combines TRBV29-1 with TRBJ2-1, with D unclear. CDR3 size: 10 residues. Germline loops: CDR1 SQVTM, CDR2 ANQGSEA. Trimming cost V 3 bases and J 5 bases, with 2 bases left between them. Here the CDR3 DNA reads TGCAGCGTTGACAACAATGAGCAGTTCTTC. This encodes CSVDNNEQFF.

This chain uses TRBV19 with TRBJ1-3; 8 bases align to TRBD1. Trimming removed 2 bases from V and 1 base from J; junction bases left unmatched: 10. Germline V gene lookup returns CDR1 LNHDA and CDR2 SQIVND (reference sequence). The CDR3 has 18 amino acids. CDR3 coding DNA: TGTGCCAGTAGTATACGGACAGGGTTTGGGGCTTCTGGAAACACCATATATTTT. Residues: CASSIRTGFGASGNTIYF.

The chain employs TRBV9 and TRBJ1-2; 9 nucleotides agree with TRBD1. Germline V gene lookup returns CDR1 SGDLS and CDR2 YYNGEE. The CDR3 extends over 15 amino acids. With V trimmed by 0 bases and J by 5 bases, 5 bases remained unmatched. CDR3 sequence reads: CASSVAGTGLYGYTF. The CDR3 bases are TGTGCCAGCAGCGTAGCCGGGACAGGGTTGTATGGCTACACCTTC.

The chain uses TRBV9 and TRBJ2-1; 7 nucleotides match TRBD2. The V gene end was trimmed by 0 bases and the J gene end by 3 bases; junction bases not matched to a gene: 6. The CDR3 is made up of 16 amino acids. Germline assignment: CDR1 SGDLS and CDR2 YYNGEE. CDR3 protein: CASSVVRGLGYNEQFF. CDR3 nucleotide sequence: TGTGCCAGCAGCGTAGTCCGCGGACTAGGCTACAATGAGCAGTTCTTC. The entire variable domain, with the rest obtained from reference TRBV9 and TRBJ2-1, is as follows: DSGVTQTPKHLITATGQRVTLRCSPRSGDLSVYWYQQSLDQGLQFLIQYYNGEERAKGNILERFSAQQFPDLHSELNLSSLELGDSALYFCASSVVRGLGYNEQFFGPGTRLTVL.

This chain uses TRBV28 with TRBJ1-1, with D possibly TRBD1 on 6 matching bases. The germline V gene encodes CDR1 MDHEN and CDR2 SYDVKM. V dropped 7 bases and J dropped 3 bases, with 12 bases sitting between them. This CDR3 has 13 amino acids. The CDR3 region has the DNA TGTGCCAGCACTAGGGGGGGCTACACTGAAGCTTTCTTT. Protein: CASTRGGYTEAFF.

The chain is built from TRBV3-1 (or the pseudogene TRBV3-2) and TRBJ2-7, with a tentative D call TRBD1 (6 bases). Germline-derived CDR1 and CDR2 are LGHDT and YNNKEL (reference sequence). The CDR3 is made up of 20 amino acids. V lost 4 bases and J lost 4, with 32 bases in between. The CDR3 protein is CASSPPIRQGLRPGEYEQYF. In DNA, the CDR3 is TGTGCCAGCAGCCCTCCGATTAGGCAGGGGCTTCGACCCGGGGAGTACGAGCAGTACTTC.

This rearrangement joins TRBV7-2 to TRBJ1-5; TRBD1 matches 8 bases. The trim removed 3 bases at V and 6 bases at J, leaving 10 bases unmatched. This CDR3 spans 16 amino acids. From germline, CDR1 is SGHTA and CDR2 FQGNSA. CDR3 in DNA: TGTGCCAGCAGCTTTCAGTCGTCCACAGGGGGTCAGCCCCAGCATTTT. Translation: CASSFQSSTGGQPQHF. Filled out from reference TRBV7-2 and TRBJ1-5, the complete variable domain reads GAGVSQSPSNKVTEKGKDVELRCDPISGHTALYWYRQSLGQGLEFLIYFQGNSAPDKSGLPSDRFSAERTGGSVSTLTIQRTQQEDSAVYLCASSFQSSTGGQPQHFGDGTRLSIL.

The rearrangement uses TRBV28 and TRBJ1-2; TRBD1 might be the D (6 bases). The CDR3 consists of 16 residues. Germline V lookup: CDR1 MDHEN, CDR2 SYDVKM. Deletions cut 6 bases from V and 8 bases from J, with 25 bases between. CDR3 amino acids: CASSLLSGDGGRGYTF. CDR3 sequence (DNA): TGTGCCAGCAGCCTCCTATCAGGGGATGGGGGCAGGGGCTACACCTTC.

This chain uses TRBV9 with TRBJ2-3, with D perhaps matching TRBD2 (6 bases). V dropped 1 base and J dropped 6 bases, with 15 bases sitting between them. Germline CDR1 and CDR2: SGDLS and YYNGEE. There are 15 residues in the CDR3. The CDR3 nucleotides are TGTGCCAGCAGCGTATCAGGGAGGATGGGGGATACGCAGTATTTT. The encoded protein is CASSVSGRMGDTQYF.

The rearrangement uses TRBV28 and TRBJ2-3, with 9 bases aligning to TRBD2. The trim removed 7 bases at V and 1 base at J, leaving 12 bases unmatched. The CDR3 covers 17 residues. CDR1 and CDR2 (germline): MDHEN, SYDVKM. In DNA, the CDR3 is TGTGCCAGCACGCTACTTAGGCTAGCGGGGCGCACAGATACGCAGTATTTT. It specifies CASTLLRLAGRTDTQYF.

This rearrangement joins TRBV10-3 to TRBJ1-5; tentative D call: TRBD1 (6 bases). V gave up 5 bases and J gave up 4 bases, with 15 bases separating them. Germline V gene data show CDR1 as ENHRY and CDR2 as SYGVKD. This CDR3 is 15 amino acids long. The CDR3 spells CAISSGGGRNQPQHF. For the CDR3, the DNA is TGTGCCATCAGTAGCGGCGGGGGGCGTAATCAGCCCCAGCATTTT.

CDR3 protein: CASSLDGNEKLFF. The DNA of the CDR3 is TGTGCCAGCAGCTTGGACGGTAATGAAAAACTGTTTTTT. The V and J genes are TRBV5-5 and TRBJ1-4; D not resolved. This CDR3 contains 13 residues. The V gene's germline CDR1 is SGHKS and CDR2 YYEKEE (reference sequence). With 0 bases removed from V and 4 bases from J, the gap between germline ends came to 4 bases.

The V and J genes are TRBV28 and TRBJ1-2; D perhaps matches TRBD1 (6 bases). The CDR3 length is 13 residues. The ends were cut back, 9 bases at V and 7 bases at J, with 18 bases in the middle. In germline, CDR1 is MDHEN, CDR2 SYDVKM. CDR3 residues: CASQPNLRGGYTF. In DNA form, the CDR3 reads TGTGCCAGTCAGCCCAACCTCAGGGGTGGCTACACCTTC.

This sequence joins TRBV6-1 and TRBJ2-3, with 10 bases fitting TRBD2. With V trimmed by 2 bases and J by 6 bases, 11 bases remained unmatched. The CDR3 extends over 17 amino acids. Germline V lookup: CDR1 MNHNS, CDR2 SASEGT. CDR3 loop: CASSEWASGSFGDTQYF. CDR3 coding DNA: TGTGCCAGCAGTGAATGGGCTAGCGGGAGTTTTGGCGATACGCAGTATTTT.

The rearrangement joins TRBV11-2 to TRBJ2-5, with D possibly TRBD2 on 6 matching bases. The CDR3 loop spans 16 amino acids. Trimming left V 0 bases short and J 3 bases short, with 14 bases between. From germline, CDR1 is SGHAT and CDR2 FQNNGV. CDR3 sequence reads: CASSLEGGLAKETQYF. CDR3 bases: TGTGCCAGCAGCTTAGAAGGAGGGCTAGCCAAAGAGACCCAGTACTTC.

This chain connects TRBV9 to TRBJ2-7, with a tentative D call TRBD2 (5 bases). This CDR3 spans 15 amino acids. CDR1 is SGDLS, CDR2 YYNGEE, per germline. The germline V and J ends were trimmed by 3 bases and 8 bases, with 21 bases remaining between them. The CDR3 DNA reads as TGTGCCAGCAGCGCGGTCCGGGATTTTCCTGTACAGCAGTACTTC. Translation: CASSAVRDFPVQQYF.

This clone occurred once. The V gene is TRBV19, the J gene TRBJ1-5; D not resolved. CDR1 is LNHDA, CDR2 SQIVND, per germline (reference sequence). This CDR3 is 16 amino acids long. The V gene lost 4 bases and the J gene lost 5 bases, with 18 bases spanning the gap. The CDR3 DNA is TGTGCCAGTAGTACCTCCCCCCTCCAGGCCTATCAGCCCCAGCATTTT. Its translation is CASSTSPLQAYQPQHF.

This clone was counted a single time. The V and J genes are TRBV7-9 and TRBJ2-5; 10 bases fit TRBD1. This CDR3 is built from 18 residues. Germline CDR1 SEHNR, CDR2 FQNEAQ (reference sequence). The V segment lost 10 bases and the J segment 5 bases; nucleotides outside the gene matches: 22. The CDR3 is CANWTIFRDRGPHETQYF. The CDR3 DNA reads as TGTGCCAACTGGACCATATTCCGGGACAGGGGCCCCCATGAGACCCAGTACTTC.

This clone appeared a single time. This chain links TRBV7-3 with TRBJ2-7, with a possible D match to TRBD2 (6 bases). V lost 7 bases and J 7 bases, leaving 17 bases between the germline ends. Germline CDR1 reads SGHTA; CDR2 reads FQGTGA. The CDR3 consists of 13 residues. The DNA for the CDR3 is TGTGCCAGCACCCGGGCCGGGGCGGGGGAGCAGTACTTC. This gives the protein CASTRAGAGEQYF.

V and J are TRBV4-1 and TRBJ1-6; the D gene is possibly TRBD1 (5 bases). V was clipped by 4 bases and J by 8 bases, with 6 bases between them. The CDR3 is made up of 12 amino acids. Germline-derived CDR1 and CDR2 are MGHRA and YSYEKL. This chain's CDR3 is CASSPGDSPLHF. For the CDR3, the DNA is TGCGCCAGCAGCCCGGGGGATTCACCCCTCCACTTT.

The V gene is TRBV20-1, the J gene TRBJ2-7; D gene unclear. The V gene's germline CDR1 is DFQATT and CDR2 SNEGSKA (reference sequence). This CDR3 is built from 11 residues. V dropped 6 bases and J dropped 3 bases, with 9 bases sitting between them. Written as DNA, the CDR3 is TGCAGTGCGAGACCCGGCTACGAGCAGTACTTC. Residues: CSARPGYEQYF.

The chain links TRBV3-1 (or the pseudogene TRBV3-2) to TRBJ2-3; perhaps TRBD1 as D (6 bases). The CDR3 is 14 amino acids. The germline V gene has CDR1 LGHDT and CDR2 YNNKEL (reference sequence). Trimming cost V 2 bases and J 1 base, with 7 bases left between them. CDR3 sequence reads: CASSQPGGTDTQYF. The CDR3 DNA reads TGTGCCAGCAGCCAACCAGGGGGCACAGATACGCAGTATTTT.